This T cell receptor beta chain came from a study of cytomegalovirus exposure and HLA in healthy donors. PCR employed 60 Vbeta and 13 Jbeta primers. The table came from immunoSEQ multiplex PCR; TCRdb's copy has only in-frame clones and leaves some out. The top ten hold 4.3% of the sample, which has over 150,000 clones, roughly 80% seen once. The CDR3 covers 17 residues. V gave up 4 bases and J gave up 2 bases; unmatched junction bases: 9. Germline CDR1 is WNHNN and CDR2 is SYGVQD (reference sequence). The chain combines TRBV10-1 with TRBJ2-3, with 10 bases aligning to TRBD2. The source material was PBMCs. The clonotype was recovered from a middle-aged man in good health and CMV-seronegative. In DNA form, the CDR3 reads TGCGCCAGCAGTGGCCAAAGGACTAGCGGATACACAGATACGCAGTATTTT. This translates into CASSGQRTSGYTDTQYF.